This T cell receptor beta chain appears in the sequencing data of a study of graft-versus-host responses after intestinal transplantation. Broader study findings: GvH clones occurred in recipient marrow; some first appeared in ileum or blood.

The CDR3 covers 11 residues. Germline trimming cut 6 bases from V and 10 bases from J; bases unmatched to any gene: 6. Germline CDR1 is DFQATT and CDR2 is SNEGSKA (reference sequence). Libraries were prepared by immunoSEQ multiplex PCR; TCRdb keeps only in-frame clonotypes and omits some of them. This sample carries nearly 95,000 clones, about 92% of them seen once, and the ten largest clones take roughly 2%. On this clone itself: What it binds is unknown.

This sequence was found in a human donor who received an intestinal transplant. The chain carries TRBV20-1 and TRBJ2-1, with 7 bases lining up with TRBD2. This material consisted of unstimulated CD8+ T cells sorted from spleen or lymph node cells, taken before intestinal transplant. As DNA, the CDR3 is TGCAGTGCCAAGGGACTACGGGAGCAGTTCTTC. Its translation is CSAKGLREQFF.